A single T cell receptor (beta chain) is shown here with its context. Antigen unknown. This sample is drawn from a study of cytomegalovirus exposure and HLA in healthy donors. General study results and limits: By HLA locus, TCR association rates varied in a later analysis, with DRB1 showing the most and HLA-C the fewest. Most of the TCR beta V segments (in an earlier analysis) were productive either about 87% or about 30% of the time.

It was with 60 Vbeta and 13 Jbeta primers that the PCR ran. Here immunoSEQ multiplex PCR was the method, and the copy in TCRdb shows in-frame clones only, minus some. The table shows tens of thousands of clones, with 78% occurring only once. CDR1 is SGHRS and CDR2 is YFSETQ in the germline V gene. V was clipped by 0 bases and J by 7 bases; unmatched bases: 3. The CDR3 consists of 15 residues. The chain combines TRBV5-1 with TRBJ1-4; 10 bases align to TRBD1. The clonotype originates from a man aged 40-55 years in good health and CMV-seronegative. Material for sequencing was PBMCs. The CDR3 sequence is CASSLGGQGSEKLFF. The CDR3 DNA follows: TGCGCCAGCAGCTTGGGGGGACAGGGGAGTGAAAAACTGTTTTTT.